The 29 T cell receptor beta chains below come from one sample, sequenced in a study of blood T cells in healthy people across ages. The second PCR ran about 6 to 11 cycles with a sample-barcoded 5' primer and J-beta primers. TCRdb reprocessed the 5' RACE reads via MiXCR and lists one record per CDR3 protein. The repertoire has about 830,000 distinct CDR3 sequences, around two thirds of them found once; the top ten carry about a quarter. The sequenced sample was blood. The receptors come from a man under 40 in good health.

The V and J genes are TRBV5-1 and TRBJ2-7; unclear D gene. Per the germline V gene, CDR1 is SGHRS and CDR2 is YFSETQ. Trimming shortened V by 1 base and J by 5 bases, and 13 bases separated the two germline ends. This CDR3 spans 14 amino acids. CDR3 region: CASSLSISSDEQYF. For the CDR3, the DNA is TGCGCCAGCAGCTTGTCGATCAGTTCGGACGAGCAGTACTTC.

CDR3 protein: CASSSWADSNQPQHF. DNA for the CDR3: TGTGCCAGCAGCTCGTGGGCCGACAGCAATCAGCCCCAGCATTTT. The chain employs TRBV7-2 and TRBJ1-5; no firm D call. Germline lookup yields CDR1 SGHTA and CDR2 FQGNSA. V dropped 4 bases and J dropped 1 base, with 11 bases sitting between them. The CDR3 runs 15 residues.

This clonotype was counted only a few times. This chain links TRBV29-1 with TRBJ2-5; no firm D call. The ends were cut back, 2 bases at V and 2 bases at J, with 15 bases in the middle. From germline, CDR1 is SQVTM and CDR2 ANQGSEA. CDR3 length equals 15 residues. CDR3 amino acids: CSVESRKGLQETQYF. The CDR3 DNA reads as TGCAGCGTTGAATCCAGGAAGGGTCTGCAAGAGACCCAGTACTTC.

This clonotype came up a few times. V usage is TRBV4-2 and J usage is TRBJ2-7; no clear D. V gave up 3 bases and J gave up 2 bases, with 14 bases separating them. Germline V gene data show CDR1 as LGHNA and CDR2 as YNFKEQ. CDR3 length: 15 amino acids. This CDR3 is CASSHLTTTTYEQYF. The CDR3 nucleotides read TGTGCCAGCAGCCACCTTACGACAACTACCTACGAGCAGTACTTC.

This clonotype was recorded only once. The rearrangement joins TRBV9 to TRBJ2-7, with TRBD1 matching 8 bases. Germline V gene data show CDR1 as SGDLS and CDR2 as YYNGEE. The CDR3 contains 14 residues. V lost 6 bases to trimming and J lost 2 bases; unmatched junction nucleotides: 7. CDR3 protein: CASTSGGITYEQYF. CDR3 in DNA: TGTGCCAGCACTTCAGGGGGCATAACCTACGAGCAGTACTTC.

This chain connects TRBV12-3 or TRBV12-4 to TRBJ2-5, with D maybe TRBD1 (6 bases). This CDR3 is 14 amino acids long. V was clipped by 7 bases and J by 0 bases, with 12 bases between them. In nucleotides, the CDR3 is TGTGCCAGCATTGATAGGGGGTACCAAGAGACCCAGTACTTC. As protein: CASIDRGYQETQYF.

This clonotype showed up just once. At one of its ends the junction is not consistent with the germline gene, which may arise from a read error. The rearrangement uses TRBV9 and TRBJ2-1; D unresolved. There are 14 residues in the CDR3. CDR1 is SGDLS and CDR2 is YYNGEE in the germline V gene. The chain's CDR3 is CASSVEPGYNGQFF. CDR3 in DNA: TGTGCCAGCAGCGTAGAACCAGGATACAATGGGCAGTTCTTC.

The chain combines TRBV20-1 with TRBJ1-5; TRBD1 is a possible D gene (5 bases). The CDR3 length is 14 residues. Germline lookup yields CDR1 DFQATT and CDR2 SNEGSKA (reference sequence). Deletions cut 6 bases from V and 1 base from J, with 13 bases between. The CDR3 DNA sequence: TGCAGTGCCCTCGTGGGGGGGAGCAATCAGCCCCAGCATTTT. It yields the protein CSALVGGSNQPQHF.

The chain employs TRBV4-3 and TRBJ1-6; D is unresolved. Germline CDR1 is LGHNA and CDR2 is YSLEER. The V and J ends lost 0 bases and 7 bases respectively, with 13 bases between them. This CDR3 spans 16 amino acids. As DNA, the CDR3 is TGCGCCAGCAGCCAAGAGAACCCCAGGTTCAATTCACCCCTCCACTTT. Amino acid sequence: CASSQENPRFNSPLHF.

The V and J genes are TRBV12-3 or TRBV12-4 and TRBJ1-2, with 8 bases fitting TRBD1. V shed 6 bases, J shed 2 bases, and the junction held 2 bases outside the gene matches. This CDR3 is 13 amino acids long. CDR3 nucleotides: TGTGCCAGCAGGGGACAGGCCAACTATGGCTACACCTTC. Translated, it gives CASRGQANYGYTF.

This clonotype was observed many times. This chain connects TRBV7-2 to TRBJ2-5; D not resolved. Germline CDR1 reads SGHTA; CDR2 reads FQGNSA. V lost 5 bases, J lost 3 bases, and 7 bases lay in between. CDR3 length: 12 amino acids. CDR3 sequence (DNA): TGTGCCAGCAGCCCCCTCAAAGAGACCCAGTACTTC. The encoded protein is CASSPLKETQYF.

The chain has TRBV7-2 and TRBJ1-5, with 8 bases fitting TRBD1. Trimming at V came to 3 bases and at J to 6 bases, leaving 7 bases not matched to a gene. CDR1 and CDR2 (germline): SGHTA, FQGNSA. This CDR3 is built from 15 residues. This CDR3 reads CASSFTQGAGQPQHF. The CDR3 DNA reads as TGTGCCAGCAGCTTCACCCAGGGGGCAGGTCAGCCCCAGCATTTT.

The sample holds a few counts of this clonotype. This chain's CDR3 is CASSLEGTGSNEQFF. In DNA, the CDR3 is TGTGCCAGCAGCTTAGAGGGGACAGGGTCGAATGAGCAGTTCTTC. The chain carries TRBV7-3 and TRBJ2-1; 9 bases are shared with TRBD1. Germline values: CDR1 SGHTA, CDR2 FQGTGA. The CDR3 contains 15 residues. Trimming at V came to 2 bases and at J to 7 bases, leaving 6 bases not matched to a gene.

This clonotype was observed a handful of times. CDR3 amino acids: CASSSLQSGYTF. The CDR3 DNA reads as TGTGCCAGCAGTTCACTCCAGTCGGGCTACACCTTC. The chain recombines TRBV6-2 or TRBV6-3 with TRBJ1-2, with D unclear. With 4 bases removed from V and 8 bases from J, the gap between germline ends came to 11 bases. The CDR3 runs to 12 residues. From germline, CDR1 is MNHEY and CDR2 SVGEGT.

J is TRBJ2-7 and V is TRBV6-5, with D perhaps matching TRBD1 (6 bases). Germline loops: CDR1 MNHEY, CDR2 SVGAGI. This CDR3 is built from 15 residues. Trimming took 6 bases from V and 3 from J, leaving 18 bases between them. Written as DNA, the CDR3 is TGTGCCAGCAGGGACAGCCTAAATAGTGTCTACGAGCAGTACTTC. Translated: CASRDSLNSVYEQYF.

A word on this clonotype: One junction end does not reproduce the germline sequence, and a read error may be involved. CDR3 coding DNA: TGTGCCAGTAGCGTAGCGGGGACCGGGGACGAGCAGTACTTC. This gives the protein CASSVAGTGDEQYF. V gene TRBV9 combines with J gene TRBJ2-7, with 8 bases identical to TRBD2. This CDR3 spans 14 amino acids. Germline V CDR1 and CDR2: SGDLS, YYNGEE.

This chain joins TRBV29-1 and TRBJ2-7, with a weak D call TRBD1 (6 bases). In germline, CDR1 is SQVTM, CDR2 ANQGSEA. Trimming removed 8 bases from V and 4 bases from J, with 18 bases in between. The CDR3 has 13 amino acids. The CDR3 nucleotides read TGCAGCACTCGCGAGGGGGTTTCTTACGAGCAGTACTTC. It is translated as CSTREGVSYEQYF.

The rearrangement joins TRBV7-2 to TRBJ2-4, with D perhaps TRBD1 (8 bases). The CDR3 extends over 16 amino acids. Per germline, CDR1 SGHTA and CDR2 FQGNSA. V lost 4 bases and J lost 5, with 18 bases in between. The CDR3 coding sequence is TGTGCCAGCAGCTCAAGAACAGGGGGGGAAGAAAACATTCAGTACTTC. This sequence encodes CASSSRTGGEENIQYF.

This clonotype was seen a few times. The rearrangement uses TRBV27 and TRBJ2-7; a weak D match, TRBD1 (5 bases). Germline CDR1 MNHEY, CDR2 SMNVEV (reference sequence). Deletions cut 6 bases from V and 7 bases from J, with 19 bases between. The CDR3 totals 14 residues. The CDR3 loop is CASSRTRWVEEQYF. CDR3 nucleotide sequence: TGTGCCAGCAGCCGGACACGCTGGGTGGAGGAGCAGTACTTC.

The V call is TRBV29-1, the J call TRBJ1-1; 7 nucleotides agree with TRBD1. Looked up from germline, CDR1 is SQVTM and CDR2 is ANQGSEA. The CDR3 has 13 residues. The CDR3 nucleotides read TGCAGAGCAGGGGGGGCGCAGATCACTGAAGCTTTCTTT. Amino acid sequence: CRAGGAQITEAFF.

The rearrangement links TRBV2 to TRBJ1-4; D not resolved. Germline CDR1 reads SNHLY; CDR2 reads FYNNEI. V was trimmed by 1 base and J by 4 bases, leaving 13 bases between them. The CDR3 consists of 16 residues. The CDR3 region has the DNA TGTGCCAGCAGTGAAGGAGCGGGGATGGGTAATGAAAAACTGTTTTTT. Translating gives CASSEGAGMGNEKLFF.

The chain combines TRBV29-1 with TRBJ1-2; no reliable D call. CDR3 length: 16 amino acids. Per the germline V gene, CDR1 is SQVTM and CDR2 is ANQGSEA. Trimming shortened V by 3 bases and J by 4 bases, and 21 bases separated the two germline ends. The CDR3 spells CSVDYGASYSGYGYTF. CDR3 sequence (DNA): TGCAGCGTTGATTATGGAGCCTCCTACAGCGGCTATGGCTACACCTTC.

V gene TRBV5-1 combines with J gene TRBJ2-6; D might be TRBD2 (7 bases). The CDR3 runs 18 residues. The V end was cut by 2 bases, the J end by 3 bases, with 18 bases between. Germline V gene data show CDR1 as SGHRS and CDR2 as YFSETQ. This chain's CDR3 is CASSFLLRGLFGANVLTF. CDR3 sequence (DNA): TGCGCCAGCAGCTTCCTCCTGCGGGGGCTTTTTGGGGCCAACGTCCTGACTTTC.

The chain carries TRBV4-3 and TRBJ2-1; D remains unclear. The CDR3 has 13 amino acids. Germline V gene lookup returns CDR1 LGHNA and CDR2 YSLEER. With 0 bases removed from V and 9 bases from J, the gap between germline ends came to 9 bases. CDR3 nucleotide sequence: TGCGCCAGCAGCCAAGATCTCCAGACTGAGCAGTTCTTC. It translates to CASSQDLQTEQFF.

The CDR3 nucleotides read TGCGCCAGCAGCTTAGTGACAATGGAGCAGTTCTTC. This codes for CASSLVTMEQFF. This chain joins TRBV5-1 and TRBJ2-1; D not resolved. The CDR3 covers 12 residues. The V gene lost 2 bases and the J gene lost 10 bases, with 10 bases spanning the gap. In germline, CDR1 is SGHRS, CDR2 YFSETQ.

The rearrangement uses TRBV11-2 and TRBJ2-1; the D gene is possibly TRBD1 (6 bases). Per germline, CDR1 SGHAT and CDR2 FQNNGV. V lost 7 bases and J lost 4, with 11 bases in between. The CDR3 consists of 13 residues. CDR3 coding DNA: TGTGCCAGCAAGAGCAGGGGTTACAATGAGCAGTTCTTC. It codes for CASKSRGYNEQFF.

The J gene is TRBJ2-5, the V gene TRBV7-9, with a tentative D call TRBD2 (6 bases). The J call could be wrong; TRBJ2-7 is a better fit for the DNA end. CDR3 length: 14 residues. Germline V CDR1 and CDR2: SEHNR, FQNEAQ (reference sequence). In DNA, the CDR3 is TGTGCCAGCAGCTTTGGAGGGGACGGGTACGAGCAGTACTTC. This sequence encodes CASSFGGDGYEQYF.

The chain uses TRBV6-5 and TRBJ2-7, with D hard to call. Trimming took 2 bases from V and 0 from J, leaving 11 bases between them. CDR1 MNHEY and CDR2 SVGAGI come from the germline V gene. This CDR3 is 15 amino acids long. The DNA of the CDR3 is TGTGCCAGCAGTTACGACGTATCGAGCTCCTACGAGCAGTACTTC. It is translated as CASSYDVSSSYEQYF.

V gene TRBV6-2 or TRBV6-3 combines with J gene TRBJ1-2; TRBD1 aligns across 7 bases. The V gene end was trimmed by 4 bases and the J gene end by 7 bases; junction bases not matched to a gene: 6. Germline V CDR1 and CDR2: MNHEY, SVGEGT. This CDR3 has 13 residues. Here the CDR3 DNA reads TGTGCCAGCAGTTGGAAGGGGGCGAGTGGCTACACCTTC. Translation: CASSWKGASGYTF.